This T cell receptor beta chain was recorded in a study of blood T cells in healthy people across ages. The CDR3 is 14 amino acids. V was clipped by 4 bases and J by 6 bases; unmatched bases: 7. It was with a sample-barcoded 5' primer and a J-beta primer mix that a second PCR of about 6 to 12 cycles was run. Every cDNA molecule bore a tag from a template-switch adaptor containing 12 random nucleotides. MiXCR, applied by TCRdb to the 5' RACE reads, yields one record per CDR3 protein. This table holds around 1.5 million distinct CDR3 sequences, 30% to 35% found once. Study-wide points: Comparison with aged donors showed that long-lived donors had more naive CD4+ cells and higher diversity. Getting older went along with TCR beta diversity per million T cells dropping roughly linearly. Strong correlation linked observed beta diversity and percent naive T cells.

Notes on this clonotype: What it binds is not known.

The chain has TRBV12-3 or TRBV12-4 and TRBJ2-7, with TRBD2 matching 9 bases. The source material was blood. The TCR sequence derives from a woman aged 25 to 39 in good health. The CDR3 loop is CASSWAGGQVEQYF. CDR3 DNA sequence: TGTGCCAGCAGTTGGGCGGGGGGGCAGGTCGAGCAGTACTTC.